This is a list of T cell receptor beta chains from one sample in a study of neurological immune-mediated disorders. TCRdb reprocessed the 5' RACE reads via MiXCR and lists one record per CDR3 protein. This table has approximately 48,000 distinct CDR3 sequences, roughly 3.2% appearing once. What was sequenced was PBMCs. These receptors all stem from a woman aged 50 to 60 with multiple sclerosis. Both conserved end residues are part of each CDR3. Each record gives: D gene, V gene, clone size, J gene, CDR3 protein, CDR3 DNA. D genes are given only for firm matches. Size tells how often a clone was seen (once, few, many) or the class of an expanded clone, and some rows leave it out.

.	TRBV5-1	many	TRBJ1-4	CASSSRTVFNEKLFF	TGCGCCAGCAGCTCGAGGACAGTATTTAATGAAAAACTGTTTTTT
TRBD2	TRBV15	many	TRBJ2-1	CATSIGTSGTTYNEQFF	TGTGCCACCAGCATTGGGACTAGCGGGACCACCTACAATGAGCAGTTCTTC
.	TRBV7-2	many	TRBJ1-3	CASRGPGNTIYF	TGTGCCAGCAGAGGGCCTGGAAACACCATATATTTT
TRBD2	TRBV20-1	many	TRBJ2-1	CSASGLAGGYNEQFF	TGCAGTGCTAGCGGGCTAGCGGGGGGGTACAATGAGCAGTTCTTC
TRBD1	TRBV18	many	TRBJ1-5	CASSPQTGAHQPQHF	TGTGCCAGCTCACCACAGACAGGGGCTCATCAGCCCCAGCATTTT
TRBD1	TRBV20-1	many	TRBJ2-4	CSLDRENIQYF	TGCAGTCTCGACAGGGAAAACATTCAGTACTTC
.	TRBV20-1	many	TRBJ2-5	CSARRQEWRETQYF	TGCAGTGCTAGAAGACAGGAGTGGAGAGAGACCCAGTACTTC
.	TRBV2	many	TRBJ1-5	CASREGSNQPQHF	TGTGCCAGCAGAGAGGGGAGCAATCAGCCCCAGCATTTT
.	TRBV10-1	.	TRBJ2-1	CASSKDSQQFF	TGCGCCAGCAGTAAGGACAGTCAGCAGTTCTTC
TRBD2	TRBV5-1	many	TRBJ2-1	CASSQMTSMGNEQFF	TGCGCCAGCAGCCAAATGACTAGCATGGGCAATGAGCAGTTCTTC
.	TRBV2	few	TRBJ2-3	CASSYGLTPTDTQYF	TGTGCCAGCAGCTACGGCCTCACCCCCACAGATACGCAGTATTTT
.	TRBV5-8	many	TRBJ1-1	CASSSRPYLPEAFF	TGTGCCAGCAGCTCACGCCCGTACTTGCCTGAAGCTTTCTTT
TRBD1	TRBV5-4	many	TRBJ2-6	CASSLETGGTGANVLTF	TGTGCCAGCAGCTTGGAAACAGGGGGCACTGGGGCCAACGTCCTGACTTTC
.	TRBV6-5	many	TRBJ2-2	CASSLQAGTGELFF	TGTGCCAGCAGTTTACAAGCAGGCACCGGGGAGCTGTTTTTT
.	TRBV7-9	medium-sized	TRBJ2-7	CASSSAQGSFYEQYF	TGTGCCAGCAGCTCGGCCCAGGGGTCTTTCTACGAGCAGTACTTC
.	TRBV10-3	many	TRBJ2-7	CAISGEKGLGTYEQYF	TGTGCCATCAGTGGGGAAAAGGGGTTGGGGACCTACGAGCAGTACTTC
.	TRBV15	many	TRBJ2-3	CATSRGTDTQYF	TGTGCCACCAGCAGAGGGACAGATACGCAGTATTTT
.	TRBV5-5	many	TRBJ2-5	CASSPGGRETQYF	TGTGCCAGCAGCCCCGGAGGAAGAGAGACCCAGTACTTC
TRBD1	TRBV29-1	many	TRBJ1-5	CSVGTGDSNQPQHF	TGCAGCGTCGGGACAGGGGATAGCAATCAGCCCCAGCATTTT
TRBD2	TRBV5-1	many	TRBJ2-3	CASSLEGFSGSVTRLGKTDTQYF	TGCGCCAGCAGCTTGGAGGGGTTTAGCGGGAGTGTCACCCGTCTCGGGAAAACAGATACGCAGTATTTT
TRBD2	TRBV3-1	many	TRBJ2-3	CASSQGLAASDTQYF	TGTGCCAGCAGCCAGGGACTAGCGGCCTCAGATACGCAGTATTTT
TRBD1	TRBV24-1	many	TRBJ1-5	CATSDGTGDRQPQHF	TGTGCCACCAGTGATGGGACAGGTGATCGTCAGCCCCAGCATTTT
TRBD1	TRBV29-1	many	TRBJ2-5	CSVRQGAGAQYF	TGCAGCGTCCGACAGGGGGCAGGGGCCCAGTACTTC
TRBD2	TRBV10-2	many	TRBJ2-5	CASSEGLAGGQETQYF	TGCGCCAGCAGCGAAGGACTAGCGGGGGGCCAAGAGACCCAGTACTTC
.	TRBV9	many	TRBJ1-2	CASSVASNPNYGYTF	TGTGCCAGCAGCGTAGCCAGCAATCCCAACTATGGCTACACCTTC
.	TRBV5-6	many	TRBJ1-1	CASSLGVLRAFF	TGTGCCAGCAGCTTGGGAGTGCTGCGAGCTTTCTTT
.	TRBV7-9	many	TRBJ2-7	CASSLFDGTGTYEQYF	TGTGCCAGCAGCTTATTTGACGGGACGGGAACCTACGAGCAGTACTTC
TRBD1	TRBV5-1	few	TRBJ1-6	CASSLGQGAPYGNSPLHF	TGCGCCAGCAGCTTGGGGCAGGGGGCTCCTTACGGAAATTCACCCCTCCACTTT
.	TRBV5-1	many	TRBJ1-4	CASSLDSSEKLFF	TGCGCCAGCAGCTTGGACAGTTCTGAAAAACTGTTTTTT
.	TRBV5-1	many	TRBJ2-5	CASRPALQETQYF	TGCGCCAGCAGGCCGGCTTTGCAAGAGACCCAGTACTTC
.	TRBV15	many	TRBJ1-2	CATSRDPRTPDGYTF	TGTGCCACCAGCAGAGATCCGAGGACTCCGGATGGCTACACCTTC
TRBD2	TRBV7-2	many	TRBJ2-5	CASSLERGHQETQYF	TGTGCCAGCAGCTTAGAGCGGGGCCATCAAGAGACCCAGTACTTC
.	TRBV5-1	many	TRBJ2-7	CASRDFSYEQYF	TGCGCCAGCCGGGACTTCTCCTACGAGCAGTACTTC
TRBD1	TRBV5-1	many	TRBJ1-1	CASSKDRVGDTEAFF	TGCGCCAGCAGCAAGGACAGGGTTGGGGACACTGAAGCTTTCTTT
.	TRBV11-2	many	TRBJ1-1	CASSIIGTEAFF	TGTGCCAGCAGCATTATAGGGACAGAAGCTTTCTTT
.	TRBV12-3/TRBV12-4	many	TRBJ2-1	CASSLPRQKQFF	TGTGCCAGCAGTTTACCCCGACAGAAGCAGTTCTTC
TRBD1	TRBV14	many	TRBJ2-7	CASSKLQGYDSYEQYF	TGTGCCAGCAGCAAATTACAGGGGTACGACTCCTACGAGCAGTACTTC
TRBD2	TRBV20-1	many	TRBJ2-3	CSASLPGGPGTDTQYF	TGCAGTGCTAGTCTGCCGGGAGGGCCAGGCACAGATACGCAGTATTTT
TRBD2	TRBV9	.	TRBJ2-3	CASSVGATSGRGHTQYF	TGTGCCAGCAGCGTAGGAGCGACTAGCGGGAGGGGCCATACGCAGTATTTT
TRBD2	TRBV20-1	many	TRBJ2-3	CSARDRTSGRTPGTDTQYF	TGCAGTGCTAGAGATCGCACTAGCGGGAGAACGCCTGGCACAGATACGCAGTATTTT
.	TRBV5-1	many	TRBJ1-1	CASSPEGRVNTEAFF	TGCGCCAGCAGCCCCGAGGGCAGGGTGAACACTGAAGCTTTCTTT
.	TRBV29-1	many	TRBJ2-4	CSVEVDSLKNIQYF	TGCAGCGTTGAAGTAGACAGCTTGAAAAACATTCAGTACTTC
.	TRBV5-1	many	TRBJ2-7	CASSIYEQYF	TGCGCCAGCAGCATCTACGAGCAGTACTTC
.	TRBV29-1	many	TRBJ2-5	CSVENRTKTQYF	TGCAGCGTTGAAAACAGGACAAAGACCCAGTACTTC
.	TRBV29-1	.	TRBJ1-2	CSVEGRQGGTYGYTF	TGCAGCGTTGAAGGCCGGCAGGGAGGGACCTATGGCTACACCTTC